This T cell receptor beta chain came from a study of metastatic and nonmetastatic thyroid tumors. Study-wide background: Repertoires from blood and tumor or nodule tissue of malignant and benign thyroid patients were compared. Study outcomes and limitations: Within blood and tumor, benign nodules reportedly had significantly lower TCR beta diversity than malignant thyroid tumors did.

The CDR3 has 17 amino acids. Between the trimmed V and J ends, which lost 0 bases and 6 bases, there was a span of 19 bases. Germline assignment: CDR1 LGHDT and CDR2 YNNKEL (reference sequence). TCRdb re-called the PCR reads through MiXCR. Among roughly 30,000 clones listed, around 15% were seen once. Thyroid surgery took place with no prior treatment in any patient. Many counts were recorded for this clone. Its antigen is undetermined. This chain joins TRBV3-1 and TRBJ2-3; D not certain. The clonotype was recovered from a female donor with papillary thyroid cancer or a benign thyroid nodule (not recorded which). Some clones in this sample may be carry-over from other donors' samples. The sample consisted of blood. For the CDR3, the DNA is TGTGCCAGCAGCCAAGATCAGTCAGTCCTGCCCCTGGATACGCAGTATTTT. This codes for CASSQDQSVLPLDTQYF.